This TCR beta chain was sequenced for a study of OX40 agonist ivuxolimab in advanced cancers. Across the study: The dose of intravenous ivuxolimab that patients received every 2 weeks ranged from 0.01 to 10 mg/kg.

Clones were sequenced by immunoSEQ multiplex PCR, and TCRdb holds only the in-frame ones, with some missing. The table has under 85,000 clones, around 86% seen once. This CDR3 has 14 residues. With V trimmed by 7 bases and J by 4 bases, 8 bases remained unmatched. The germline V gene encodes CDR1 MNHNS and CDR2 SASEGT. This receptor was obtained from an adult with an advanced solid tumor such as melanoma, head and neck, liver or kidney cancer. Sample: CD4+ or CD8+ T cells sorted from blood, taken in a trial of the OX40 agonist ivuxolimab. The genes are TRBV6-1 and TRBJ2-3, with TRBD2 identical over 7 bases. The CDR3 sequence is CASKMTSSADTQYF. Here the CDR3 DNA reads TGTGCCAGCAAAATGACTAGCTCCGCAGATACGCAGTATTTT.